These T cell receptor beta chains were read from a single sample in a study of blood T cell repertoires in COVID-19. The method was immunoSEQ multiplex PCR; TCRdb's version includes in-frame clones alone and lacks a portion of them. The repertoire holds a few hundred thousand clones, 90% seen once, with 2.1% in the top ten. The sequencing sample was made of peripheral blood. The receptors here all came from a woman aged 55 to 70 with COVID-19, enrolled during active disease. Both conserved end residues are part of each CDR3. The D gene is left open where the match is weak. Clone size, where shown, is once, few, many, or a class for clones that have expanded.

cdr3_aa: CASSLDHYSYEQYF
cdr3_nt: TGTGCCAGCAGCTTAGATCATTACAGTTACGAGCAGTACTTC
d_call: .
clone_size: .
v_call: TRBV11-2
j_call: TRBJ2-7
cdr3_length: 14

cdr3_aa: CASSSRQGSGNTIYF
cdr3_nt: TGTGCCAGCAGCTCGCGACAGGGCTCTGGAAACACCATATATTTT
d_call: TRBD1
clone_size: once
v_call: TRBV3-1/TRBV3-2
j_call: TRBJ1-3
cdr3_length: 15

cdr3_aa: CASSKSPTGPGNTIYF
cdr3_nt: TGTGCCAGCAGCAAGAGCCCGACAGGGCCTGGAAACACCATATATTTT
d_call: .
clone_size: .
v_call: TRBV21-1
j_call: TRBJ1-3
cdr3_length: 16

cdr3_aa: CASSPSTGNTIYF
cdr3_nt: TGTGCCAGCTCACCGAGCACTGGAAACACCATATATTTT
d_call: .
clone_size: few
v_call: TRBV18
j_call: TRBJ1-3
cdr3_length: 13

cdr3_aa: CASSIGDRGRSETQYF
cdr3_nt: TGTGCCAGTAGTATAGGGGACAGGGGGCGGTCAGAGACCCAGTACTTC
d_call: TRBD1
clone_size: once
v_call: TRBV19
j_call: TRBJ2-5
cdr3_length: 16

cdr3_aa: CASSLSLTGDDGYTF
cdr3_nt: TGTGCCAGCAGCTTATCTCTGACAGGGGACGATGGCTACACCTTC
d_call: TRBD1
clone_size: .
v_call: TRBV5-8
j_call: TRBJ1-2
cdr3_length: 15

cdr3_aa: CASSLDTGTGRSQPQHF
cdr3_nt: TGCGCCAGCAGCCTAGATACCGGGACAGGGAGGAGTCAGCCCCAGCATTTT
d_call: TRBD1
clone_size: .
v_call: TRBV4-1
j_call: TRBJ1-5
cdr3_length: 17

cdr3_aa: CASSPQRVNTGELFF
cdr3_nt: TGTGCCAGCAGCCCCCAGCGGGTAAACACCGGGGAGCTGTTTTTT
d_call: .
clone_size: .
v_call: TRBV3-1/TRBV3-2
j_call: TRBJ2-2
cdr3_length: 15

cdr3_aa: CAWSSQGEKLFF
cdr3_nt: TGTGCCTGGAGTTCACAGGGTGAAAAACTGTTTTTT
d_call: .
clone_size: .
v_call: TRBV30
j_call: TRBJ1-4
cdr3_length: 12

cdr3_aa: CAGSRDRWNEKLFF
cdr3_nt: TGTGCCGGCAGTCGGGACAGGTGGAATGAAAAACTGTTTTTT
d_call: TRBD1
clone_size: .
v_call: TRBV6-5
j_call: TRBJ1-4
cdr3_length: 14

cdr3_aa: CASSLGEGEQYF
cdr3_nt: TGTGCCAGCAGTTTAGGAGAGGGCGAGCAGTACTTC
d_call: .
clone_size: .
v_call: TRBV12-3/TRBV12-4
j_call: TRBJ2-7
cdr3_length: 12

cdr3_aa: CAWRREGGYTF
cdr3_nt: TGTGCCTGGAGGCGGGAGGGGGGCTACACCTTC
d_call: .
clone_size: .
v_call: TRBV30
j_call: TRBJ1-2
cdr3_length: 11

cdr3_aa: CASSSTPGTGGLNEQFF
cdr3_nt: TGCGCCAGCAGCTCGACCCCCGGGACAGGGGGCTTGAATGAGCAGTTCTTC
d_call: TRBD1
clone_size: few
v_call: TRBV5-1
j_call: TRBJ2-1
cdr3_length: 17

cdr3_aa: CAISEPHSQGRIGYTF
cdr3_nt: TGTGCCATCAGTGAACCCCATTCACAGGGTCGGATTGGCTACACCTTC
d_call: .
clone_size: .
v_call: TRBV10-3
j_call: TRBJ1-2
cdr3_length: 16

cdr3_aa: CAISGAGTGGFLSYEQYF
cdr3_nt: TGTGCCATCAGTGGGGCCGGGACAGGGGGCTTCCTCTCCTACGAGCAGTACTTC
d_call: TRBD1
clone_size: .
v_call: TRBV10-3
j_call: TRBJ2-7
cdr3_length: 18

cdr3_aa: CATSRPVGGLEETQYF
cdr3_nt: TGTGCCACCAGCAGGCCCGTGGGAGGACTAGAAGAGACCCAGTACTTC
d_call: TRBD2
clone_size: .
v_call: TRBV15
j_call: TRBJ2-5
cdr3_length: 16

cdr3_aa: CASSVGGGLQETQYF
cdr3_nt: TGTGCCAGCAGTGTCGGCGGGGGGCTCCAAGAGACCCAGTACTTC
d_call: TRBD2
clone_size: .
v_call: TRBV6-4
j_call: TRBJ2-5
cdr3_length: 15

cdr3_aa: CASSWGQGWGQPQHF
cdr3_nt: TGTGCCAGCAGCTGGGGACAGGGTTGGGGTCAGCCCCAGCATTTT
d_call: TRBD1
clone_size: .
v_call: TRBV6-5
j_call: TRBJ1-5
cdr3_length: 15

cdr3_aa: CASSPGGRDSNQPQHF
cdr3_nt: TGTGCCAGCAGCCCGGGGGGCCGGGATAGCAATCAGCCCCAGCATTTT
d_call: .
clone_size: .
v_call: TRBV28
j_call: TRBJ1-5
cdr3_length: 16

cdr3_aa: CASSRDRSNQPQHF
cdr3_nt: TGTGCCAGCAGTAGGGACAGGAGCAATCAGCCCCAGCATTTT
d_call: TRBD1
clone_size: few
v_call: TRBV6-5
j_call: TRBJ1-5
cdr3_length: 14

cdr3_aa: CASGGFSTDTQYF
cdr3_nt: TGTGCCAGCGGGGGCTTTAGCACAGATACGCAGTATTTT
d_call: .
clone_size: .
v_call: TRBV7-3
j_call: TRBJ2-3
cdr3_length: 13

cdr3_aa: CASRTGTGVARQFF
cdr3_nt: TGCGCCAGCAGGACGGGGACTGGGGTGGCTCGGCAGTTCTTC
d_call: .
clone_size: .
v_call: TRBV10-2
j_call: TRBJ2-1
cdr3_length: 14

cdr3_aa: CASSDRYGYTF
cdr3_nt: TGTGCCAGCAGTGACCGGTATGGCTACACCTTC
d_call: .
clone_size: once
v_call: TRBV6-1
j_call: TRBJ1-2
cdr3_length: 11

cdr3_aa: CAITYLTGQDTEAFF
cdr3_nt: TGTGCCATCACATATCTTACAGGGCAGGACACTGAAGCTTTCTTT
d_call: .
clone_size: once
v_call: TRBV10-3
j_call: TRBJ1-1
cdr3_length: 15

cdr3_aa: CASSLGGGQTPTEAFF
cdr3_nt: TGCGCCAGCAGCTTGGGCGGGGGGCAAACCCCAACTGAAGCTTTCTTT
d_call: .
clone_size: .
v_call: TRBV5-1
j_call: TRBJ1-1
cdr3_length: 16

cdr3_aa: CASSLGAADTEAFF
cdr3_nt: TGTGCCAGCAGCTTAGGGGCTGCGGACACTGAAGCTTTCTTT
d_call: .
clone_size: .
v_call: TRBV5-8
j_call: TRBJ1-1
cdr3_length: 14

cdr3_aa: CASSVEIRVVEGQGFIEKLFF
cdr3_nt: TGTGCCAGCAGTGTAGAGATTCGGGTAGTGGAGGGACAGGGCTTCATTGAAAAACTGTTTTTT
d_call: TRBD1
clone_size: .
v_call: TRBV2
j_call: TRBJ1-4
cdr3_length: 21

cdr3_aa: CSASDPRQGANYGYTF
cdr3_nt: TGCAGTGCTAGTGATCCCCGGCAGGGGGCTAACTATGGCTACACCTTC
d_call: TRBD1
clone_size: .
v_call: TRBV20-1
j_call: TRBJ1-2
cdr3_length: 16

cdr3_aa: CASSHRGGQNSPLHF
cdr3_nt: TGTGCCAGCAGCCACAGAGGCGGGCAGAATTCACCCCTCCACTTT
d_call: .
clone_size: .
v_call: TRBV5-5
j_call: TRBJ1-6
cdr3_length: 15

cdr3_aa: CASSSTPGTPNTEAFF
cdr3_nt: TGTGCCAGCAGCTCCACCCCCGGGACACCGAACACTGAAGCTTTCTTT
d_call: .
clone_size: .
v_call: TRBV7-9
j_call: TRBJ1-1
cdr3_length: 16

cdr3_aa: CASSQVRGSADTQYF
cdr3_nt: TGTGCCAGCAGCCAAGTCCGTGGCAGCGCAGATACGCAGTATTTT
d_call: .
clone_size: .
v_call: TRBV4-2
j_call: TRBJ2-3
cdr3_length: 15

cdr3_aa: CASSETPSGGAGTSKETQYF
cdr3_nt: TGTGCCAGCAGCGAAACGCCTAGCGGGGGGGCCGGGACATCAAAAGAGACCCAGTACTTC
d_call: TRBD2
clone_size: .
v_call: TRBV7-3
j_call: TRBJ2-5
cdr3_length: 20

cdr3_aa: CASSVRLAGGYNEQFF
cdr3_nt: TGTGCCAGCAGCGTACGACTAGCGGGGGGTTACAATGAGCAGTTCTTC
d_call: TRBD2
clone_size: .
v_call: TRBV9
j_call: TRBJ2-1
cdr3_length: 16

cdr3_aa: CAISERMTSGDQETQYF
cdr3_nt: TGTGCCATCAGTGAGAGGATGACTAGCGGGGATCAAGAGACCCAGTACTTC
d_call: TRBD2
clone_size: .
v_call: TRBV10-3
j_call: TRBJ2-5
cdr3_length: 17

cdr3_aa: CASSPPEDYGYTF
cdr3_nt: TGTGCCAGCTCACCACCGGAGGACTATGGCTACACCTTC
d_call: .
clone_size: once
v_call: TRBV18
j_call: TRBJ1-2
cdr3_length: 13

cdr3_aa: CASTISPGLGWYF
cdr3_nt: TGTGCCAGCACCATCTCCCCGGGGTTGGGGTGGTACTTC
d_call: .
clone_size: .
v_call: TRBV6-5
j_call: TRBJ2-4
cdr3_length: 13

cdr3_aa: CASSLNREGGGYTF
cdr3_nt: TGTGCCAGCAGCTTAAACAGGGAAGGGGGTGGCTACACCTTC
d_call: .
clone_size: .
v_call: TRBV7-2
j_call: TRBJ1-2
cdr3_length: 14

cdr3_aa: CASSRDRAGTGELFF
cdr3_nt: TGTGCCAGCAGTAGAGACAGGGCCGGTACCGGGGAGCTGTTTTTT
d_call: TRBD1
clone_size: once
v_call: TRBV6-6
j_call: TRBJ2-2
cdr3_length: 15

cdr3_aa: CASSENRGGRTEAFF
cdr3_nt: TGTGCCAGCAGTGAAAATAGGGGGGGACGGACTGAAGCTTTCTTT
d_call: .
clone_size: .
v_call: TRBV6-1
j_call: TRBJ1-1
cdr3_length: 15

cdr3_aa: CASRRREGELFF
cdr3_nt: TGTGCCAGCAGACGGAGGGAGGGGGAGCTGTTTTTT
d_call: .
clone_size: .
v_call: TRBV6-5
j_call: TRBJ2-2
cdr3_length: 12

cdr3_aa: CAISGTGTGGSPLHF
cdr3_nt: TGTGCCATCAGTGGTACCGGGACAGGGGGTTCACCCCTCCACTTT
d_call: TRBD1
clone_size: .
v_call: TRBV10-3
j_call: TRBJ1-6
cdr3_length: 15

cdr3_aa: CASSVGAAETQYF
cdr3_nt: TGTGCCAGCAGCGTAGGTGCGGCTGAGACCCAGTACTTC
d_call: .
clone_size: .
v_call: TRBV9
j_call: TRBJ2-5
cdr3_length: 13

cdr3_aa: CASSLVPRPSTDTQYF
cdr3_nt: TGCGCCAGCAGCTTGGTTCCTAGACCAAGCACAGATACGCAGTATTTT
d_call: .
clone_size: .
v_call: TRBV5-1
j_call: TRBJ2-3
cdr3_length: 16

cdr3_aa: CASSPLGGRNTEAFF
cdr3_nt: TGTGCCAGCAGTCCGCTGGGAGGGCGGAACACTGAAGCTTTCTTT
d_call: .
clone_size: .
v_call: TRBV27
j_call: TRBJ1-1
cdr3_length: 15

cdr3_aa: CASSLRRGRTEAFF
cdr3_nt: TGTGCCAGCAGCTTACGAAGGGGGCGGACTGAAGCTTTCTTT
d_call: TRBD1
clone_size: .
v_call: TRBV5-4
j_call: TRBJ1-1
cdr3_length: 14

cdr3_aa: CASRPGGLGTGELFF
cdr3_nt: TGTGCCAGCCGGCCCGGGGGGCTCGGCACCGGGGAGCTGTTTTTT
d_call: .
clone_size: .
v_call: TRBV6-5
j_call: TRBJ2-2
cdr3_length: 15

cdr3_aa: CASSPRVTGNTIYF
cdr3_nt: TGTGCCAGCAGCCCAAGAGTCACTGGAAACACCATATATTTT
d_call: .
clone_size: .
v_call: TRBV6-5
j_call: TRBJ1-3
cdr3_length: 14

cdr3_aa: CASSPHARDSHTGELFF
cdr3_nt: TGTGCCAGCAGCCCGCACGCCCGGGACAGCCACACCGGGGAGCTGTTTTTT
d_call: TRBD1
clone_size: .
v_call: TRBV11-3
j_call: TRBJ2-2
cdr3_length: 17

cdr3_aa: CASSLGATPYGYTF
cdr3_nt: TGTGCCAGCAGCTTGGGCGCAACCCCTTATGGCTACACCTTC
d_call: .
clone_size: .
v_call: TRBV5-4
j_call: TRBJ1-2
cdr3_length: 14

cdr3_aa: CASSQVTLSEQYF
cdr3_nt: TGTGCCAGCAGCCAAGTAACCCTCAGCGAGCAGTACTTC
d_call: .
clone_size: once
v_call: TRBV14
j_call: TRBJ2-7
cdr3_length: 13

cdr3_aa: CASSIDGQTGTNYGYTF
cdr3_nt: TGTGCCAGTAGTATAGATGGCCAGACAGGGACTAACTATGGCTACACCTTC
d_call: TRBD1
clone_size: .
v_call: TRBV19
j_call: TRBJ1-2
cdr3_length: 17

cdr3_aa: CSVSGASGDTDTQYF
cdr3_nt: TGCAGCGTTTCGGGGGCTAGCGGGGATACAGATACGCAGTATTTT
d_call: TRBD2
clone_size: .
v_call: TRBV29-1
j_call: TRBJ2-3
cdr3_length: 15

cdr3_aa: CASSSEGGQGPAFF
cdr3_nt: TGCGCCAGCAGCTCCGAGGGAGGACAGGGTCCGGCTTTCTTT
d_call: TRBD1
clone_size: once
v_call: TRBV5-1
j_call: TRBJ1-1
cdr3_length: 14

cdr3_aa: CASSAATNEQYF
cdr3_nt: TGTGCCAGCAGCGCCGCGACTAACGAGCAGTACTTC
d_call: .
clone_size: .
v_call: TRBV9
j_call: TRBJ2-7
cdr3_length: 12

cdr3_aa: CASSLWADYGYTF
cdr3_nt: TGCGCCAGCAGCTTGTGGGCAGACTATGGCTACACCTTC
d_call: .
clone_size: .
v_call: TRBV5-4
j_call: TRBJ1-2
cdr3_length: 13

cdr3_aa: CASIPGGSGTVVQTQYF
cdr3_nt: TGTGCCAGCATCCCTGGGGGATCCGGGACAGTAGTTCAGACCCAGTACTTC
d_call: TRBD1
clone_size: .
v_call: TRBV5-6
j_call: TRBJ2-5
cdr3_length: 17

cdr3_aa: CASSPSGGDTGELFF
cdr3_nt: TGTGCCAGCAGCCCCAGCGGGGGGGACACCGGGGAGCTGTTTTTT
d_call: TRBD2
clone_size: .
v_call: TRBV4-2
j_call: TRBJ2-2
cdr3_length: 15